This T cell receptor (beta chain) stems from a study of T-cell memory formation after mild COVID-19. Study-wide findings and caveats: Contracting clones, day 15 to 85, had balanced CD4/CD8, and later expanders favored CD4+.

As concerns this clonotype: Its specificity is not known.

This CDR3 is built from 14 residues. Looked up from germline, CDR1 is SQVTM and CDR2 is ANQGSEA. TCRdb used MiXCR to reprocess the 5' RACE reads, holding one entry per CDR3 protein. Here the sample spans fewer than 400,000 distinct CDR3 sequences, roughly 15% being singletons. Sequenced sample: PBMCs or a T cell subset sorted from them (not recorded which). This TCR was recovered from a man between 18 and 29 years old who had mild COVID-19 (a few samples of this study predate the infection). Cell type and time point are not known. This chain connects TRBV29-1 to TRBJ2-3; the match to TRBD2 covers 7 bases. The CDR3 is CSFRGLTITDTQYF. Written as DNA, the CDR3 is TGCAGTTTCCGGGGACTAACTATCACAGATACGCAGTATTTT.